A selection of T cell receptor beta chains follows, all from one sample in a study of blood T cell repertoires in COVID-19. The method was immunoSEQ multiplex PCR; TCRdb's version includes in-frame clones alone and lacks a portion of them. This sample carries about 370,000 clones, more than 75% of them seen once, and the ten largest clones take roughly 10%. Sequences were obtained from peripheral blood. Receptors originate from a woman younger than 45 with COVID-19, enrolled during active disease. Each CDR3 is given with its conserved first and last residue. Fields, in order: D gene, V gene, clone size, J gene, CDR3 length, CDR3 DNA, CDR3 protein. A D gene is named only where the DNA matches it firmly. The listing skips clone size in some rows; elsewhere it reads once, few, many or a size class.

NA,TRBV10-1,NA,TRBJ2-5,15,TGCGCCAGCAGTGAGTTCCCTCGGAGACAAGAGACCCAGTACTTC,CASSEFPRRQETQYF
NA,TRBV2,NA,TRBJ2-1,15,TGTGCCAGCAGTAGTCCCGAGAGTTCCTACAATGAGCAGTTCTTC,CASSSPESSYNEQFF
TRBD2,TRBV7-8,NA,TRBJ2-1,15,TGTGCCAGCAGCTTCATAGCGGGAGAGGGTAATGAGCAGTTCTTC,CASSFIAGEGNEQFF
NA,TRBV5-4,NA,TRBJ2-3,13,TGTGCCAGCAGCCTACCTAGCACAGATACGCAGTATTTT,CASSLPSTDTQYF
NA,TRBV5-1,NA,TRBJ2-5,16,TGCGCCAGCAGCTTGGGGGCAGGGCGACTCCAAGAGACCCAGTACTTC,CASSLGAGRLQETQYF
NA,TRBV2,NA,TRBJ1-2,15,TGTGCCAGCAGTGGGGACCGAGGAGGGAACTATGGCTACACCTTC,CASSGDRGGNYGYTF
TRBD1,TRBV10-3,NA,TRBJ2-3,14,TGTGCCATCAGTAACAGGGGATCAGGAGATACGCAGTATTTT,CAISNRGSGDTQYF
TRBD1,TRBV19,once,TRBJ2-3,14,TGTGCCAGTAGCCGACAGGGAAGACCAGATACGCAGTATTTT,CASSRQGRPDTQYF
NA,TRBV9,NA,TRBJ2-7,13,TGTGCCAGCAGCGCCACCCAGGACTCCGAGCAGTACTTC,CASSATQDSEQYF
NA,TRBV20-1,NA,TRBJ2-5,14,TGCAGTGCTAGTCTTCCCGAACAGCAAGAGACCCAGTACTTC,CSASLPEQQETQYF
NA,TRBV6-1,NA,TRBJ1-2,16,TGTGCCAGCAGTGAAAATCGGGGGGGCGAAACGGGAGGCTACACCTTC,CASSENRGGETGGYTF
TRBD1,TRBV9,NA,TRBJ2-7,15,TGTGCCAGCAGCTTTACCGGGACAGGGGGTTCCGAGCAGTACTTC,CASSFTGTGGSEQYF
NA,TRBV24-1,NA,TRBJ2-3,13,TGTGCCACCAGTGACGGGAGTTCAGATACGCAGTATTTT,CATSDGSSDTQYF
TRBD1,TRBV12-3/TRBV12-4,NA,TRBJ2-5,13,TGTGCCAGCAGCCCGACAGGGGTGGAGACCCAGTACTTC,CASSPTGVETQYF
TRBD1,TRBV11-3,NA,TRBJ2-7,13,TGTGCCAGCAGCCCCCGACAGGGTGGAGAGCAGTACTTC,CASSPRQGGEQYF
TRBD1,TRBV28,NA,TRBJ2-7,14,TGTGCCAGCAGTTTTGACAGGGTATCAGGCGAGCAGTACTTC,CASSFDRVSGEQYF
TRBD1,TRBV6-5,NA,TRBJ2-5,14,TGTGCCAGCAGCCAGACAGGGAACCAAGAGACCCAGTACTTC,CASSQTGNQETQYF
TRBD2,TRBV28,NA,TRBJ2-3,16,TGTGCCAGCAAGGGACTAGCCATCTCTAGCACAGATACGCAGTATTTT,CASKGLAISSTDTQYF
TRBD1,TRBV6-5,NA,TRBJ2-7,13,TGTGCCAGCCGAACAGGGGGAAGAGACGAGCAGTACTTC,CASRTGGRDEQYF
TRBD1,TRBV2,NA,TRBJ2-5,14,TGTGCCACGGCGGTGCCTAGACAGGGAGAGACCCAGTACTTC,CATAVPRQGETQYF
NA,TRBV12-3/TRBV12-4,NA,TRBJ2-7,13,TGTGCCAGCAGTCTGGGAGACCTGTACGAGCAGTACTTC,CASSLGDLYEQYF
TRBD1,TRBV28,NA,TRBJ2-7,16,TGTGCCAGCAGGCAAATCCCGGGACAGGGGGCAGGCGAGCAGTACTTC,CASRQIPGQGAGEQYF
TRBD1,TRBV11-3,NA,TRBJ2-2,15,TGTGCCAGCAGCCCCGGGACAGTGAACACCGGGGAGCTGTTTTTT,CASSPGTVNTGELFF
TRBD1,TRBV19,NA,TRBJ2-7,16,TGTGCCAGTAGTATAGCTTTCTCGGGACAGTCCTACGAGCAGTACTTC,CASSIAFSGQSYEQYF
NA,TRBV28,NA,TRBJ1-6,14,TGTGCCAGCAGTTTAGGGGTTAGGGGTTCACCCCTCCACTTT,CASSLGVRGSPLHF
NA,TRBV6-2/TRBV6-3,NA,TRBJ2-2,13,TGTGCCAGCAGTCTTAAAGGGGCCGGGGAGCTGTTTTTT,CASSLKGAGELFF
TRBD2,TRBV20-1,NA,TRBJ2-7,14,TGCAGTGCTAGTCTTACGGGGGGAACCTACGAGCAGTACTTC,CSASLTGGTYEQYF
TRBD2,TRBV5-6,NA,TRBJ2-7,14,TGTGCCAGCACCCTCGGACTAGCGGCCTACGAGCAGTACTTC,CASTLGLAAYEQYF
NA,TRBV2,NA,TRBJ2-6,13,TGTGCCAGCAGGAGGGCTGGGGCCAACGTCCTGACTTTC,CASRRAGANVLTF
TRBD2,TRBV4-3,NA,TRBJ2-1,18,TGCGCCAGCAGCCAAGGGACCCATCTAGCGGGAGTCTACAATGAGCAGTTCTTC,CASSQGTHLAGVYNEQFF
NA,TRBV6-5,once,TRBJ2-5,12,TGTGCCAGCAGTTACGAGGGTAGGACCCAGTACTTC,CASSYEGRTQYF
NA,TRBV11-2,NA,TRBJ1-5,16,TGTGCCAGCAGCTTAGCTCGACAGACTAGCAATCAGCCCCAGCATTTT,CASSLARQTSNQPQHF
NA,TRBV7-2,NA,TRBJ1-6,14,TGTGCCAGCAGCGTTAGACACTCCGGTTCACCCCTCCACTTT,CASSVRHSGSPLHF
TRBD1,TRBV19,NA,TRBJ1-5,12,TGTGCCAGTACCCCAGGGGGAATGCCCCAGCATTTT,CASTPGGMPQHF
TRBD1,TRBV18,NA,TRBJ2-7,15,TGTGCCAGCTCACCCTTAGACAGGGTGATCTACGAGCAGTACTTC,CASSPLDRVIYEQYF
NA,TRBV11-2,NA,TRBJ1-2,15,TGTGCCAGCAGCACCGGACGGGGAACTAACTATGGCTACACCTTC,CASSTGRGTNYGYTF
TRBD2,TRBV5-1,NA,TRBJ2-5,17,TGCGCCAGCAGCTTGACTAGCGGGAAGTTGGCCCAAGAGACCCAGTACTTC,CASSLTSGKLAQETQYF
TRBD2,TRBV7-3,once,TRBJ2-1,16,TGTGCCAGCAGCTCGTCGGGACTAGCGGCTTACAATGAGCAGTTCTTC,CASSSSGLAAYNEQFF
TRBD1,TRBV2,NA,TRBJ1-6,17,TGTGCCAGCAGAGTTGGACAGGGGGCATCCTATAATTCACCCCTCCACTTT,CASRVGQGASYNSPLHF
TRBD2,TRBV3-1/TRBV3-2,NA,TRBJ2-2,18,TGTGCCAGCAGCCACCCTGGACTAGCGGAATCGAACACCGGGGAGCTGTTTTTT,CASSHPGLAESNTGELFF
NA,TRBV2,NA,TRBJ1-5,13,TGTGCCAGCAGGGCCATACAGGGCCAGCCCCAGCATTTT,CASRAIQGQPQHF
TRBD1,TRBV9,NA,TRBJ1-3,16,TGTGCCAGCAGCGGCCGGACAGGGAGTTCTGGAAACACCATATATTTT,CASSGRTGSSGNTIYF
NA,TRBV19,NA,TRBJ2-2,14,TGTGCCAGTGCCCGACACCTTGGGACCGGGGAGCTGTTTTTT,CASARHLGTGELFF
TRBD2,TRBV7-3,once,TRBJ2-1,15,TGTGCCAGCAGCTTAAGACTAGCGGGAAACAATGAGCAGTTCTTC,CASSLRLAGNNEQFF
TRBD1,TRBV30,NA,TRBJ1-4,15,TGTGCCTGGAGACAACCGGGGACAGGGCTGAGAAAACTGTTTTTT,CAWRQPGTGLRKLFF
NA,TRBV10-1,once,TRBJ1-4,14,TGCGCCAGCAGTACGGGGGTTGCTAATGAAAAACTGTTTTTT,CASSTGVANEKLFF
TRBD2,TRBV11-2,once,TRBJ2-3,14,TGTGCCAGCAGGACTAGCGGTAGCACAGATACGCAGTATTTT,CASRTSGSTDTQYF
TRBD1,TRBV6-1,NA,TRBJ2-1,14,TGTGCCAGCAGTGAGTGGGGACAGGACAATGAGCAGTTCTTC,CASSEWGQDNEQFF
NA,TRBV9,NA,TRBJ1-1,15,TGTGCCAGCAGCGTAGGGGCTCAGGGCCATACTGAAGCTTTCTTT,CASSVGAQGHTEAFF
NA,TRBV3-1/TRBV3-2,NA,TRBJ2-7,15,TGTGCCAGCAGCCGGGGGGAACTAGTCGGGGACGAGCAGTACTTC,CASSRGELVGDEQYF
TRBD1,TRBV14,NA,TRBJ1-1,15,TGTGCCAGCAGCCAAGTTGGGACAGGGGTCTCGGAAGCTTTCTTT,CASSQVGTGVSEAFF
NA,TRBV7-2,NA,TRBJ2-1,17,TGTGCCAGCAGCTTAGCCCCCCCAGGGCGCTCCTACAATGAGCAGTTCTTC,CASSLAPPGRSYNEQFF
NA,TRBV6-5,once,TRBJ2-2,15,TGTGCCAGCAGTAACTTAAACAGGGAATCCGGGGAGCTGTTTTTT,CASSNLNRESGELFF
TRBD1,TRBV18,NA,TRBJ2-1,15,TGTGCCAGCTCACCGGACAGGGGGGCCTACAATGAGCAGTTCTTC,CASSPDRGAYNEQFF
TRBD2,TRBV6-6,few,TRBJ2-7,13,TGTGCCAGCTCCTCGGGGGGGCCGAAAGAGCAGTACTTC,CASSSGGPKEQYF
TRBD1,TRBV5-1,NA,TRBJ2-5,13,TGCGCCAGCAGCGGGACAGGGAGAGAGACCCAGTACTTC,CASSGTGRETQYF
NA,TRBV7-9,NA,TRBJ1-2,15,TGTGCCAGCAGCTTAGACGGAATGGGCGACTATGGCTACACCTTC,CASSLDGMGDYGYTF
NA,TRBV6-5,NA,TRBJ1-5,12,TGTGCCAGCACCTCGGGGACAAGGCCCCAGCATTTT,CASTSGTRPQHF
TRBD1,TRBV7-2,NA,TRBJ2-5,14,TGTGCCAGCAGCTCTGGACAGGTACAAGAGACCCAGTACTTC,CASSSGQVQETQYF
NA,TRBV5-6,NA,TRBJ2-7,14,TGTGCCAGCAGCTTGAGACAGCGAACCTACGAGCAGTACTTC,CASSLRQRTYEQYF